This T cell receptor beta chain was documented in a study of cytomegalovirus exposure and HLA in healthy donors. Assay used: immunoSEQ multiplex PCR; TCRdb lists only in-frame clones, some missing. The sample lists 120,000 or so clones, roughly 87% occurring once. The V and J ends lost 5 bases and 7 bases respectively, with 8 bases between them. CDR3 size: 12 residues. Germline V lookup: CDR1 PRHDT, CDR2 FYEKMQ (reference sequence). The TCR originated in a woman younger than 30 in good health and CMV-seronegative. This sequence joins TRBV13 and TRBJ1-4; D perhaps matches TRBD1 (6 bases). Material: PBMCs. CDR3 sequence: CASSPRGEKLFF. CDR3 nucleotides: TGTGCCAGCAGCCCCAGGGGTGAAAAACTGTTTTTT.